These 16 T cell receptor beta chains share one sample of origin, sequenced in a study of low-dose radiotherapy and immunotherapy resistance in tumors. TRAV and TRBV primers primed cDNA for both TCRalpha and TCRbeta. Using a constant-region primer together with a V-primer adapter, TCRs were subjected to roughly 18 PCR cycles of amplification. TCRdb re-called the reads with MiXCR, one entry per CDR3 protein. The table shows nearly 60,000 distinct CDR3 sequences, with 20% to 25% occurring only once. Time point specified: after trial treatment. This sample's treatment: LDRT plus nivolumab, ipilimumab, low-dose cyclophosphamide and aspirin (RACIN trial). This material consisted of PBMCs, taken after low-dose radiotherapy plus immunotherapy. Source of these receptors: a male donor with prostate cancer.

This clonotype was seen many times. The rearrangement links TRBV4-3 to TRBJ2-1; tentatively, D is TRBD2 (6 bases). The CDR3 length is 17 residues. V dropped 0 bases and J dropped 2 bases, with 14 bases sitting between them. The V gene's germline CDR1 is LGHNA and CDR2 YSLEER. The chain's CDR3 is CASSQETMRGAYNEQFF. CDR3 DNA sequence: TGCGCCAGCAGCCAAGAGACGATGCGGGGAGCCTACAATGAGCAGTTCTTC.

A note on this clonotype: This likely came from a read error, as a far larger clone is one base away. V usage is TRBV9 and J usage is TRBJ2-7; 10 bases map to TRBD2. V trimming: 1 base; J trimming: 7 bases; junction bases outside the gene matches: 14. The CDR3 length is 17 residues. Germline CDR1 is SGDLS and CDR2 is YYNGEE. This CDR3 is CASSVSGGAPVLNEQYF. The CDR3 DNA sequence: TGTGCCAGCAGCGTAAGCGGGGGGGCCCCCGTCTTAAATGAGCAGTACTTC.

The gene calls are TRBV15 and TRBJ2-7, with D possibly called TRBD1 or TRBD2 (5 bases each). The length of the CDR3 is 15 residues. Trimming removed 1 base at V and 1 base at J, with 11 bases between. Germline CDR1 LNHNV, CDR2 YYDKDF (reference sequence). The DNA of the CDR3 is TGTGCCACCAGCAGAGGAAATGGGGGTTCCTACGAGCAGTACTTC. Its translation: CATSRGNGGSYEQYF.

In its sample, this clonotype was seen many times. The CDR3 DNA reads TGTGCCAGCTCATCGGCAGGGAGGGAATACGAGCAGTACTTC. It specifies CASSSAGREYEQYF. This sequence joins TRBV5-6 and TRBJ2-7; 7 bases line up with TRBD2. V was clipped by 7 bases and J by 4 bases; unmatched bases: 11. The CDR3 consists of 14 residues. Germline CDR1 SGHDT, CDR2 YYEEEE.

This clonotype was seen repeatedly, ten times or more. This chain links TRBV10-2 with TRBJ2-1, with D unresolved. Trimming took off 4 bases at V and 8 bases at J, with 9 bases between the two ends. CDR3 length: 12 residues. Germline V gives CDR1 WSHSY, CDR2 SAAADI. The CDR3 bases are TGCGCCAGCAGTGGGTCGATTTATGAGCAGTTCTTC. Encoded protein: CASSGSIYEQFF.

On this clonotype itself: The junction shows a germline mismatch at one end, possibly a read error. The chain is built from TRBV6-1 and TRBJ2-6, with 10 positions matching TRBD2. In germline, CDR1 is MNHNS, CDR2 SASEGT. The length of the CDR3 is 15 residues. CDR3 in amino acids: CASSDPAGGAYVLTF. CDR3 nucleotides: TGTGCCAGCAGTGACCCAGCGGGAGGGGCCTACGTCCTGACTTTC.

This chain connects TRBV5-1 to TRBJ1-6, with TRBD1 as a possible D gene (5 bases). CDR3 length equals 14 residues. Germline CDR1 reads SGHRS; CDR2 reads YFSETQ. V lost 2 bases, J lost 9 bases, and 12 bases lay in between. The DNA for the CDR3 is TGCGCCAGCAGCTTTCAGGGAGAACGTTCACCCCTCCACTTT. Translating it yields CASSFQGERSPLHF.

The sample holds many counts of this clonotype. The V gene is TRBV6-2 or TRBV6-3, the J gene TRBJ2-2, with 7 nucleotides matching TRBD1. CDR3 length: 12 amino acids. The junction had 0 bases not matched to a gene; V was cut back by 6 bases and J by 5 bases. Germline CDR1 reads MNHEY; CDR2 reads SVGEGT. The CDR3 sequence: CASSRGTGELFF. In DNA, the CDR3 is TGTGCCAGCAGCAGGGGGACCGGGGAGCTGTTTTTT.

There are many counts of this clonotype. Written as DNA, the CDR3 is TGTGCCAGCAGCTTAGGACAGGCGAGCTCCTACAATGAGCAGTTCTTC. As protein: CASSLGQASSYNEQFF. The rearrangement joins TRBV7-8 to TRBJ2-1; D perhaps matches TRBD1 (6 bases). Germline loops: CDR1 SGHVS, CDR2 FQNEAQ. Trimming took 1 base from V and 0 from J, leaving 10 bases between them. The CDR3 has 16 amino acids.

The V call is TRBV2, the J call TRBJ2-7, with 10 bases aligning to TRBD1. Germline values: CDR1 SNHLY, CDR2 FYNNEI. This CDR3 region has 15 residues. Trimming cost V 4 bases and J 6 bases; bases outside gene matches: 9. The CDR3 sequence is CASSAQGQGYGEQYF. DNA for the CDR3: TGTGCCAGCAGTGCTCAGGGACAGGGGTATGGCGAGCAGTACTTC.

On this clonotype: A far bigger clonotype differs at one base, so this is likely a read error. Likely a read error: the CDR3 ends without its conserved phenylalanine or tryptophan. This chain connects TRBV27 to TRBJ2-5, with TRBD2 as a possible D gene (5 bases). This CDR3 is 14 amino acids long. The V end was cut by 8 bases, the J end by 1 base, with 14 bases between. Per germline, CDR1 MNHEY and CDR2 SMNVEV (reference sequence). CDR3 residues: CASLTRSFQETQYY. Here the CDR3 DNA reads TGTGCCAGCCTCACTAGGTCGTTCCAAGAGACCCAGTACTAC.

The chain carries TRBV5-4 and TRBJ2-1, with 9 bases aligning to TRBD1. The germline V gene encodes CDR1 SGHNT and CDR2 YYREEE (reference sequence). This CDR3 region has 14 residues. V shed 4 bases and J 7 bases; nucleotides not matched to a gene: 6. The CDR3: CASSSRDRENEQFF. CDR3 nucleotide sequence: TGTGCCAGCAGCAGCCGGGACAGGGAGAATGAGCAGTTCTTC.

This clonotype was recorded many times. CDR3: CASSLVGQVNQPQHF. The CDR3 bases are TGTGCCAGCAGCTTAGTTGGGCAGGTCAATCAGCCCCAGCATTTT. The rearrangement uses TRBV7-2 and TRBJ1-5; D ambiguous. The V end lost 1 base, the J end lost 3 bases, and 10 bases lay between the germline ends. The CDR3 sequence is 15 residues long. CDR1 is SGHTA and CDR2 is FQGNSA in the germline V gene.

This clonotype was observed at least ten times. CDR3 sequence reads: CASSRLLGGIQYF. CDR3 DNA sequence: TGCGCCAGCAGTCGCCTCCTCGGGGGCATTCAGTACTTC. The chain combines TRBV23-1 with TRBJ2-4; D might be TRBD2 (6 bases). TRBV23-1 is known as an ORF, though its function is uncertain. The V and J ends lost 4 bases and 9 bases respectively, with 13 bases between them. This CDR3 is 13 amino acids long.

The CDR3 protein is CSAWDRSYEQYF. Written as DNA, the CDR3 is TGCAGCGCATGGGACAGGTCCTACGAGCAGTACTTC. V gene TRBV29-1 combines with J gene TRBJ2-7, with TRBD1 identical over 8 bases. The CDR3 contains 12 residues. Trimming cost V 7 bases and J 1 base; bases outside gene matches: 3. Germline CDR1 SQVTM, CDR2 ANQGSEA.

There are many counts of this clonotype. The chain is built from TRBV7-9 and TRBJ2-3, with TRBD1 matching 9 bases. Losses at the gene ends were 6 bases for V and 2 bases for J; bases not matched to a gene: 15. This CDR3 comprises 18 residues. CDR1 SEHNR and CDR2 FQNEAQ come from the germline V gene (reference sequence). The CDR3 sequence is CASRQNPGQGRLTDTQYF. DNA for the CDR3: TGTGCCAGCAGACAGAACCCGGGACAGGGAAGGCTCACAGATACGCAGTATTTT.